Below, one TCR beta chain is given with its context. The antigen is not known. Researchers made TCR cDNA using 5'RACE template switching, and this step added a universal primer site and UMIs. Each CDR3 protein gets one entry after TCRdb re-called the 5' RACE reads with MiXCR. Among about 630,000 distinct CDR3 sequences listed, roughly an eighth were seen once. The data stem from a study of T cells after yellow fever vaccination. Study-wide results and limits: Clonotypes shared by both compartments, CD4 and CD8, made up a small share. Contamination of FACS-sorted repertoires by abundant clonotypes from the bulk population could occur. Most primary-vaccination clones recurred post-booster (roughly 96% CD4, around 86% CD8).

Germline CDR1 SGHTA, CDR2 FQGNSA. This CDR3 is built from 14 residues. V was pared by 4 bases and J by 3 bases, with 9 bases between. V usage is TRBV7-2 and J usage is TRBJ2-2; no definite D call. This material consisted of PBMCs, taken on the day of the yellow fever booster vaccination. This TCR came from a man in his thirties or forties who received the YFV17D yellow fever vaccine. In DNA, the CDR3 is TGTGCCAGCAGCTATGACTGGGACACCGGGGAGCTGTTTTTT. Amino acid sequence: CASSYDWDTGELFF.